This is a list of T cell receptor beta chains from one sample in a study of cytomegalovirus exposure and HLA in healthy donors. Libraries were prepared by immunoSEQ multiplex PCR; TCRdb keeps only in-frame clonotypes and omits some of them. The repertoire includes 250,000 to 300,000 clones, around 87% of them detected once, and approximately 0.34% sits in the top ten. The source material was PBMCs. These receptors came from a woman between 18 and 30 years old in good health and CMV-seronegative. Each CDR3 is given with its conserved first and last residue. Each record gives: clone size, D gene, V gene, J gene, CDR3 DNA, CDR3 protein. A D gene is named only where the DNA matches it firmly. Clone size, where shown, is once, few, many, or a class for clones that have expanded.

-	-	TRBV19	TRBJ2-2	TGTGCCAGTAGTAGGAGGGGCGGTGACACCGGGGAGCTGTTTTTT	CASSRRGGDTGELFF
once	-	TRBV27	TRBJ2-1	TGTGCCAGCAGTCCCCTCGCAACAGTTAGCTCCTACAATGAGCAGTTCTTC	CASSPLATVSSYNEQFF
-	-	TRBV18	TRBJ2-7	TGTGCCAGCTCACCCATGACAGACTCCTACGAGCAGTACTTC	CASSPMTDSYEQYF
-	TRBD2	TRBV5-1	TRBJ2-7	TGCGCCAGCAGCCTGTGGACTAGCGGGGTCTACGAGCAGTACTTC	CASSLWTSGVYEQYF
few	-	TRBV6-1	TRBJ1-5	TGTGCCAGCAGTGAAGCCGACCAACCGGGGCAGCCCCAGCATTTT	CASSEADQPGQPQHF
-	-	TRBV5-1	TRBJ2-7	TGCGCCAGCAGCTCTCCGGGTCCTAAAGTGACGGACACCAGGCACTACGAGCAGTACTTC	CASSSPGPKVTDTRHYEQYF
-	TRBD1	TRBV6-6	TRBJ2-1	TGTGCCAGCAAGGGACAGGTGAACTCCTACAATGAGCAGTTCTTC	CASKGQVNSYNEQFF
-	TRBD1	TRBV7-9	TRBJ1-2	TGTGCCAGCAGCTTAGCGATCGCAGGGGGCCGGTCTAACTATGGCTACACCTTC	CASSLAIAGGRSNYGYTF
-	TRBD2	TRBV5-4	TRBJ2-1	TGTGCCAGCAGCTCCGGGACTACCGGGTACAATGAGCAGTTCTTC	CASSSGTTGYNEQFF
-	-	TRBV6-1	TRBJ1-5	TGTGCCAGCAGTGTCCTGGGGGCATATAGCAATCAGCCCCAGCATTTT	CASSVLGAYSNQPQHF
-	-	TRBV4-1	TRBJ2-2	TGCGCCAGCAGCCAAGGGTTGTCTGGGGGCTACACCGGGGAGCTGTTTTTT	CASSQGLSGGYTGELFF
-	TRBD1	TRBV10-1	TRBJ2-7	TGCGCCAGCAGAGGGACAGGGTCGAACGAGCAGTACTTC	CASRGTGSNEQYF
-	-	TRBV10-3	TRBJ2-5	TGTGCCATCAGTGAGGCGCAGGGTGGGCAAGAGACCCAGTACTTC	CAISEAQGGQETQYF
-	-	TRBV11-3	TRBJ2-2	TGTGCCAGCAGCTTACGGGGTGTCACCGGGGAGCTGTTTTTT	CASSLRGVTGELFF
-	TRBD1	TRBV10-3	TRBJ2-1	TGTGCCATCAGTGGTAGGACAGGGGTGGACAATGAGCAGTTCTTC	CAISGRTGVDNEQFF
-	-	TRBV7-9	TRBJ2-1	TGTGCCAGCACCCCACTTCAGGCTATTGACGATGAGCAGTTCTTC	CASTPLQAIDDEQFF
-	TRBD1	TRBV15	TRBJ1-5	TGTGCCACCAGCGACACGGGACAGGGCATTCAGCCCCAGCATTTT	CATSDTGQGIQPQHF
-	TRBD1	TRBV2	TRBJ1-5	TGTGCCAGCAGGGGACAGGACAATCAGCCCCAGCATTTT	CASRGQDNQPQHF
-	-	TRBV30	TRBJ1-2	TGTGCCTGGAGTGCCGGACAGAACTATGGCTACACCTTC	CAWSAGQNYGYTF
-	TRBD2	TRBV6-4	TRBJ2-1	TGTGCCAGCAGTAGCGGGGGGGCCTACAATGAGCAGTTCTTC	CASSSGGAYNEQFF
once	-	TRBV11-2	TRBJ1-1	TGTGCCAGCAGCCAAGGCTTGGGGACACAAGCTTTCTTT	CASSQGLGTQAFF
-	TRBD1	TRBV5-1	TRBJ1-1	TGCGCCAGCAGCCTGCGACAGGGGACTGAAGCTTTCTTT	CASSLRQGTEAFF
-	-	TRBV28	TRBJ1-2	TGTGCCAGCAGAACCGGGATCTATGGCTACACCTTC	CASRTGIYGYTF
-	-	TRBV6-5	TRBJ2-7	TGTGCCAGCAGTAGCCTGTACGAGCAGTACTTC	CASSSLYEQYF
-	TRBD2	TRBV5-1	TRBJ2-1	TGCGCCAGCAGCTTGGTGCGGCTAGCGGGGGACAATGAGCAGTTCTTC	CASSLVRLAGDNEQFF
-	TRBD2	TRBV5-6	TRBJ2-1	TGTGCCAGCATAACTAGCGGGGGGACGAATGAGCAGTTCTTC	CASITSGGTNEQFF
few	TRBD1	TRBV4-1	TRBJ1-6	TGCGCCAGCAGCCAAACCCAGACAGGGGGGTCACCCCTCCACTTT	CASSQTQTGGSPLHF
-	-	TRBV7-8	TRBJ1-3	TGTGCCAGCAGCTTTGAAGGAGGGGCGGCTGGAAACACCATATATTTT	CASSFEGGAAGNTIYF
-	-	TRBV4-3	TRBJ1-3	TGCGCCAGCAGCCAGGTAAAGGAGGGATTCTCTGGAAACACCATATATTTT	CASSQVKEGFSGNTIYF
-	TRBD1	TRBV2	TRBJ1-2	TGTGCCAGCAGGGAGCAGGGGGCGCGCGATGGCTACACCTTC	CASREQGARDGYTF
-	-	TRBV6-5	TRBJ1-1	TGTGCCAGCAGAGACAGGACATCTGAAGCTTTCTTT	CASRDRTSEAFF
-	-	TRBV6-4	TRBJ2-1	TGTGCCAGCAGTGACGGGACATCCCAGCGGGGCTCCTACAATGAGCAGTTCTTC	CASSDGTSQRGSYNEQFF
-	TRBD1	TRBV10-3	TRBJ1-2	TGTGCCATCAGTGAGCCCAAGACAGGGTACTATGGCTACACCTTC	CAISEPKTGYYGYTF
-	-	TRBV7-9	TRBJ2-2	TGTGCCAGCAAAACGGGGGTTGCCACCGGGGAGCTGTTTTTT	CASKTGVATGELFF
-	TRBD1	TRBV6-5	TRBJ1-2	TGTGCCAGCAGTGCAGGGGGAGGATATGGCTACACCTTC	CASSAGGGYGYTF
-	-	TRBV9	TRBJ1-2	TGTGCCAGCAGCGGACCGAGCGGGAGAGATGGCTACACCTTC	CASSGPSGRDGYTF
-	TRBD1	TRBV28	TRBJ1-2	TGTGCCAGCAGTGACCAGGGGGACTATGGCTACACCTTC	CASSDQGDYGYTF
-	-	TRBV9	TRBJ2-5	TGTGCCAGCAGCGTATTAGCGAATACACAAGAGACCCAGTACTTC	CASSVLANTQETQYF
-	TRBD1	TRBV6-1	TRBJ2-3	TGTGCCAGCAGTGAAAGGGCAGGGGGCGAGGCAGATACGCAGTATTTT	CASSERAGGEADTQYF
-	TRBD1	TRBV6-1	TRBJ1-5	TGTGCCAGCAGTGAACATCAGGGGGGCAATCAGCCCCAGCATTTT	CASSEHQGGNQPQHF
-	-	TRBV18	TRBJ1-2	TGTGCCAGCTCACCACGCCGGGGGGAGGGACACTACACCTTC	CASSPRRGEGHYTF
-	TRBD1	TRBV6-4	TRBJ2-1	TGTGCCAGCATACGCCGGGACAGGGGTATGAGTGAGCAGTTCTTC	CASIRRDRGMSEQFF
-	-	TRBV2	TRBJ2-7	TGTGCCAGCATTACAGGAGATCTATCCTACGAGCAGTACTTC	CASITGDLSYEQYF
-	-	TRBV7-2	TRBJ1-1	TGTGCCAGCAGCTTAGAACAGGGCATGAACACTGAAGCTTTCTTT	CASSLEQGMNTEAFF
-	-	TRBV10-2	TRBJ1-1	TGCGCCAGGAGAAAGGAGGAGAACACTGAAGCTTTCTTT	CARRKEENTEAFF
-	-	TRBV5-1	TRBJ2-1	TGCGCCAGCAGCTGGCAGGACTACAATGAGCAGTTCTTC	CASSWQDYNEQFF
-	TRBD2	TRBV7-2	TRBJ2-2	TGTGCCAGCAGTCAGCGGGGGGGTACGTCCGGGGAGCTGTTTTTT	CASSQRGGTSGELFF
-	-	TRBV7-9	TRBJ2-5	TGTGCCAGCAGCCGCCGGGACTTATCGCCTGAGACCCAGTACTTC	CASSRRDLSPETQYF
-	TRBD1	TRBV29-1	TRBJ1-1	TGCAGCGTTGAAACAGGGGTTACTGAAGCTTTCTTT	CSVETGVTEAFF
-	TRBD1	TRBV29-1	TRBJ2-3	TGCAGCGTTGGCCTAGGGGGCCGCACAGATACGCAGTATTTT	CSVGLGGRTDTQYF
-	TRBD2	TRBV9	TRBJ2-3	TGTGCCAGCAGCGCCGGACTAGCGGGGGGGCCAGATACGCAGTATTTT	CASSAGLAGGPDTQYF
few	TRBD1	TRBV7-2	TRBJ1-6	TGTGCCAGCAGCTTAGGCCGGAACAGGGGTGGTTCACCCCTCCACTTT	CASSLGRNRGGSPLHF
-	TRBD1	TRBV4-3	TRBJ2-7	TGCGCCAGCAGCCAAGAAGGGACAGGGATATCCTACGAGCAGTACTTC	CASSQEGTGISYEQYF